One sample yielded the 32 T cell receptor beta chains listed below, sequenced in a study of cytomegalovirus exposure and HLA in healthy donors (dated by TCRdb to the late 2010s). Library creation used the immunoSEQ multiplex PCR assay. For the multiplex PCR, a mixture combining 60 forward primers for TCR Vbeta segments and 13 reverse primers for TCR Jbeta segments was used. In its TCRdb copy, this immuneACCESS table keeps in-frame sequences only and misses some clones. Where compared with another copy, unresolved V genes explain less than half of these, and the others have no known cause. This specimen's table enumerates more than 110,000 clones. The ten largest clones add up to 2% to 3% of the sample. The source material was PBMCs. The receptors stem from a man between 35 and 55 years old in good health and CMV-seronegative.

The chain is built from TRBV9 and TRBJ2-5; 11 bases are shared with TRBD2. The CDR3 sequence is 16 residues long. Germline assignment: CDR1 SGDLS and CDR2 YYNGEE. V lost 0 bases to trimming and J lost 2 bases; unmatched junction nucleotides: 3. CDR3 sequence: CASSVGSSGGQETQYF. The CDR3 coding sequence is TGTGCCAGCAGCGTAGGTTCTAGCGGGGGGCAAGAGACCCAGTACTTC.

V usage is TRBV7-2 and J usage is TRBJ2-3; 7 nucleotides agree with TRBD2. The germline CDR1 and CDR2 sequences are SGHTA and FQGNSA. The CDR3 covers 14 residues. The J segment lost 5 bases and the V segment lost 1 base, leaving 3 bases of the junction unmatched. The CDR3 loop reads CASSLEAGKDTQYF. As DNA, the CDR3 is TGTGCCAGCAGCTTAGAAGCGGGGAAAGATACGCAGTATTTT.

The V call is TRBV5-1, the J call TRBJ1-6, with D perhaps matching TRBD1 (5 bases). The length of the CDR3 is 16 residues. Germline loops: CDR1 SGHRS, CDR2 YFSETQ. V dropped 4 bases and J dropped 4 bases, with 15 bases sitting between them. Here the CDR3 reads CASSHNRQTYNSPLHF. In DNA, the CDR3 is TGCGCCAGCAGCCATAACAGACAGACTTATAATTCACCCCTCCACTTT. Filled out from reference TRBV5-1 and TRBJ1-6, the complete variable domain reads KAGVTQTPRYLIKTRGQQVTLSCSPISGHRSVSWYQQTPGQGLQFLFEYFSETQRNKGNFPGRFSGRQFSNSRSEMNVSTLELGDSALYLCASSHNRQTYNSPLHFGNGTRLTVT.

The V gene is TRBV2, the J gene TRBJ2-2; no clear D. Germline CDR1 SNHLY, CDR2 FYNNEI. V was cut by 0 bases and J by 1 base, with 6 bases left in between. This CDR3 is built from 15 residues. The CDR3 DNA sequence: TGTGCCAGCAGTGAAGCGCGTCTGAACACCGGGGAGCTGTTTTTT. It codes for CASSEARLNTGELFF.

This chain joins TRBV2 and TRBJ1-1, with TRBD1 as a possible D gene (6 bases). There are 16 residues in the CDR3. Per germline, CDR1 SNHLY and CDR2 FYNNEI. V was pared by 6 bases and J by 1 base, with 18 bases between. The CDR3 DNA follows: TGTGCCAGCAGCAGCGCAATTGGGGGCGCGAACACTGAAGCTTTCTTT. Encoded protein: CASSSAIGGANTEAFF.

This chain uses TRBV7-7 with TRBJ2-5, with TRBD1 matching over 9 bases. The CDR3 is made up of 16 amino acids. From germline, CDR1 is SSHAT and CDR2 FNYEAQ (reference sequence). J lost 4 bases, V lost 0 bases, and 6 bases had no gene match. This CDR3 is CASSLAGTGSTETQYF. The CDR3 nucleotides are TGTGCCAGCAGCTTAGCGGGGACAGGGTCTACAGAGACCCAGTACTTC.

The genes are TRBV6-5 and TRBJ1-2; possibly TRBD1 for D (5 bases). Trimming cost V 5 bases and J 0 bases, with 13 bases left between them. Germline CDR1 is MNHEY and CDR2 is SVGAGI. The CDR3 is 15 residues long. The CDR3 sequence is CASSAAGDPNYGYTF. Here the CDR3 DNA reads TGTGCCAGCAGTGCGGCGGGGGATCCTAACTATGGCTACACCTTC.

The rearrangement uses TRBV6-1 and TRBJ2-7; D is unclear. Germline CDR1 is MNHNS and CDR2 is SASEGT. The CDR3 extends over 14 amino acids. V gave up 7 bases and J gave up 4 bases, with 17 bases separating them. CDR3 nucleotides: TGTGCCAGCATTCGTGCCCCTGGCAGTTACGAGCAGTACTTC. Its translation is CASIRAPGSYEQYF.

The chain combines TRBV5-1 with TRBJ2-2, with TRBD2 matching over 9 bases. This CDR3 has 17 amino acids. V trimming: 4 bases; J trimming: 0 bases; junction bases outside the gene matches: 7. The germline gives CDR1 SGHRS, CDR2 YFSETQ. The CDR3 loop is CASSKLAGAPNTGELFF. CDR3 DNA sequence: TGCGCCAGCAGCAAGTTAGCGGGGGCCCCGAACACCGGGGAGCTGTTTTTT. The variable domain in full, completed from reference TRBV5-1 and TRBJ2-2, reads KAGVTQTPRYLIKTRGQQVTLSCSPISGHRSVSWYQQTPGQGLQFLFEYFSETQRNKGNFPGRFSGRQFSNSRSEMNVSTLELGDSALYLCASSKLAGAPNTGELFFGEGSRLTVL.

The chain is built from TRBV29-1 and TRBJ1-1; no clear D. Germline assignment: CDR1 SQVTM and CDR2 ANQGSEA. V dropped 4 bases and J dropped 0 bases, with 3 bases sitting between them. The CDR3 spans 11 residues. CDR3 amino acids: CSVVLNTEAFF. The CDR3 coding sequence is TGCAGCGTTGTCTTGAACACTGAAGCTTTCTTT.

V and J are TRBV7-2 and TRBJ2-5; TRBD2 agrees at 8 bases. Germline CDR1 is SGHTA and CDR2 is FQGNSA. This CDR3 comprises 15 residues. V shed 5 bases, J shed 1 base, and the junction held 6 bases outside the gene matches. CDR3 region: CASSLSGTSQETQYF. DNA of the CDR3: TGTGCCAGCAGCCTTAGTGGGACTAGCCAAGAGACCCAGTACTTC.

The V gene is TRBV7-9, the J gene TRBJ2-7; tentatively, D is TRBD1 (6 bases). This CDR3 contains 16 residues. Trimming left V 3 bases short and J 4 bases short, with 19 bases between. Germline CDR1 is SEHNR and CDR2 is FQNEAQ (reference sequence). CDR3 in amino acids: CASSFPGQSLKYEQYF. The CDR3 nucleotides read TGTGCCAGCAGCTTCCCTGGACAGTCCCTTAAATACGAGCAGTACTTC.

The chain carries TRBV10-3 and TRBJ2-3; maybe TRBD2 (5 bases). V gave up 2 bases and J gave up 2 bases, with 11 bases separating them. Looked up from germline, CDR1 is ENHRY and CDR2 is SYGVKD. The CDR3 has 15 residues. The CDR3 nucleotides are TGTGCCATCAGTGAGCCAGCGGAAATCACAGATACGCAGTATTTT. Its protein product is CAISEPAEITDTQYF.

This CDR3 is CASSFTGAGYTF. The CDR3 DNA reads as TGTGCCAGCAGCTTTACAGGGGCGGGCTACACCTTC. The chain employs TRBV27 and TRBJ1-2, with 7 bases identical to TRBD1. The CDR3 covers 12 residues. Germline loops: CDR1 MNHEY, CDR2 SMNVEV (reference sequence). With 6 bases clipped from V and 8 bases from J, the junction kept 6 bases outside the gene matches.

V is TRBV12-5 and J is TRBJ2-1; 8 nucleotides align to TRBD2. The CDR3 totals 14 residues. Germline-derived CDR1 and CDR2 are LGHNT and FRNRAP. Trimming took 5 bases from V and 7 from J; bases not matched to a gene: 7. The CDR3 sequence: CASGSGGAGNEQFF. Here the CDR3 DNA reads TGTGCTAGTGGTAGCGGGGGCGCAGGGAATGAGCAGTTCTTC.

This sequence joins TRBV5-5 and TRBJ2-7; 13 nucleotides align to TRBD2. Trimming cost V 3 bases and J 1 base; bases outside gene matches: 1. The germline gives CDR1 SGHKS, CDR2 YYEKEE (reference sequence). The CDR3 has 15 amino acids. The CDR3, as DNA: TGTGCCAGCAGCTGGACTAGCGGGGGATCCTACGAGCAGTACTTC. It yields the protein CASSWTSGGSYEQYF.

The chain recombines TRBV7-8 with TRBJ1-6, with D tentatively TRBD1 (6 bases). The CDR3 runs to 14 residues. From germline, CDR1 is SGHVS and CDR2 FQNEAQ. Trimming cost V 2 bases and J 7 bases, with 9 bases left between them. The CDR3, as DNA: TGTGCCAGCAGCTTAAGGACAGAAAATTCACCCCTCCACTTT. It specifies CASSLRTENSPLHF.

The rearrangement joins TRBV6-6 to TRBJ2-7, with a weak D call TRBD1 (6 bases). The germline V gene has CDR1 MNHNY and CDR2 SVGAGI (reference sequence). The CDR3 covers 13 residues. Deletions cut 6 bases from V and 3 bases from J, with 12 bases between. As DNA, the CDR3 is TGTGCCAGCAGCCCTGGACAGTACTACGAGCAGTACTTC. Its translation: CASSPGQYYEQYF.

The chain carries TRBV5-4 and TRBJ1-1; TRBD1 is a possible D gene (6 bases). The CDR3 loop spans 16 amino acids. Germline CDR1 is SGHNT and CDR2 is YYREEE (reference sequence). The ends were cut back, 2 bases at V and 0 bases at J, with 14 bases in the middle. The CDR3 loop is CASSFQQGIMNTEAFF. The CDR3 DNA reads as TGTGCCAGCAGCTTCCAACAGGGCATCATGAACACTGAAGCTTTCTTT.

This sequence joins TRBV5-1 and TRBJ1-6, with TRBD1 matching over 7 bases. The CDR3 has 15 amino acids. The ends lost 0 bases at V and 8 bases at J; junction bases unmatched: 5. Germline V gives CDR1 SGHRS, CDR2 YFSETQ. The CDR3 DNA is TGCGCCAGCAGCTTGGTGGGACAGTTAGATTCACCCCTCCACTTT. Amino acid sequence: CASSLVGQLDSPLHF. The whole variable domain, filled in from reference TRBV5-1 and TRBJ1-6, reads KAGVTQTPRYLIKTRGQQVTLSCSPISGHRSVSWYQQTPGQGLQFLFEYFSETQRNKGNFPGRFSGRQFSNSRSEMNVSTLELGDSALYLCASSLVGQLDSPLHFGNGTRLTVT.

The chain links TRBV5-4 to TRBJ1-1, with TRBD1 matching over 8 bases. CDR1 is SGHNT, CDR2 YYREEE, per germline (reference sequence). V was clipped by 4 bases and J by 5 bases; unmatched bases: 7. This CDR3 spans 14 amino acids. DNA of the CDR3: TGTGCCAGCAGCCCAGGACAGGGAAAGACTGAAGCTTTCTTT. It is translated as CASSPGQGKTEAFF.

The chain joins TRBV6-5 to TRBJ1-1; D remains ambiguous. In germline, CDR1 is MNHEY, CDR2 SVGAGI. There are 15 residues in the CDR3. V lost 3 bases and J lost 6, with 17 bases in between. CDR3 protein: CASSYTLRKRAEAFF. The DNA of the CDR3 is TGTGCCAGCAGTTATACCCTCAGGAAGCGGGCTGAAGCTTTCTTT.

The CDR3 nucleotides read TGTGCCAGCAGCACAGGACAGACACTTACCTACGAGCAGTACTTC. Protein sequence: CASSTGQTLTYEQYF. The chain uses TRBV7-2 and TRBJ2-7, with TRBD1 as a possible D gene (6 bases). V was shortened by 5 bases and J by 2 bases, with 16 bases between the two germline ends. The CDR3 covers 15 residues. CDR1 and CDR2 from the germline V gene are SGHTA and FQGNSA.

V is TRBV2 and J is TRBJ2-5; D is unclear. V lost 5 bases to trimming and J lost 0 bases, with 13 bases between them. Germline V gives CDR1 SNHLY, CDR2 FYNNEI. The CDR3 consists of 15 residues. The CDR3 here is CASSPDSGDQETQYF. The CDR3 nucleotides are TGTGCCAGCAGTCCAGACTCCGGCGACCAAGAGACCCAGTACTTC.

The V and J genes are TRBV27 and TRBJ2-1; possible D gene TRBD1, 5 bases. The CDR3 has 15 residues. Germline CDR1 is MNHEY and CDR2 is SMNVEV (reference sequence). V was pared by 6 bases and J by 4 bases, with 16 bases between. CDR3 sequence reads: CASRMGLGTYNEQFF. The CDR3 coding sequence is TGTGCCAGCAGGATGGGGCTAGGAACATACAATGAGCAGTTCTTC.

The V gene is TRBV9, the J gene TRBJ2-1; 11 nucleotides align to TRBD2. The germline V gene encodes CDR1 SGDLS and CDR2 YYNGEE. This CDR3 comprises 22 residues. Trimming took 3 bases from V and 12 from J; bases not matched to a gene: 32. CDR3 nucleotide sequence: TGTGCCAGCAGCGCTAGAGGGGGGGGACAGGGCAAGACTAGCGGGGTCTACAAGGGGCAGTTCTTC. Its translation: CASSARGGGQGKTSGVYKGQFF.

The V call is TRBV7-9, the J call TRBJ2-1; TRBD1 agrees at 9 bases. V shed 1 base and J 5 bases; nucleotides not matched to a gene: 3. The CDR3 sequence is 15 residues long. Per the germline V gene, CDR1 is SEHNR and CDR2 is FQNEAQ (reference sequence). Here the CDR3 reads CASSLVTGGHNEQFF. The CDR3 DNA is TGTGCCAGCAGCTTAGTTACAGGGGGCCACAATGAGCAGTTCTTC. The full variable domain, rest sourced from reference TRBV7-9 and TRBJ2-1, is DTGVSQNPRHKITKRGQNVTFRCDPISEHNRLYWYRQTLGQGPEFLTYFQNEAQLEKSRLLSDRFSAERPKGSFSTLEIQRTEQGDSAMYLCASSLVTGGHNEQFFGPGTRLTVL.

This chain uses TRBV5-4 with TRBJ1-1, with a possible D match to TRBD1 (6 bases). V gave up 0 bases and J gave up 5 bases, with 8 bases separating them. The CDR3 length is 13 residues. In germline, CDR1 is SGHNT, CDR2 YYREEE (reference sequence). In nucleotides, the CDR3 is TGTGCCAGCAGCTTGGAGGGGGAAACTGAAGCTTTCTTT. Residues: CASSLEGETEAFF. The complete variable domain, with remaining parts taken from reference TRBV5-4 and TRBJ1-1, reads ETGVTQSPTHLIKTRGQQVTLRCSSQSGHNTVSWYQQALGQGPQFIFQYYREEENGRGNFPPRFSGLQFPNYSSELNVNALELDDSALYLCASSLEGETEAFFGQGTRLTVV.

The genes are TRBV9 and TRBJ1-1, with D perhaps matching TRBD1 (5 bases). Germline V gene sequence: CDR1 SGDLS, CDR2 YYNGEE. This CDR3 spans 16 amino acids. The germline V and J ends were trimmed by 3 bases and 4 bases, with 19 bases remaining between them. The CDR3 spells CASSGHLVGGFTEAFF. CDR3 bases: TGTGCCAGCAGCGGGCACTTGGTGGGGGGGTTCACTGAAGCTTTCTTT.

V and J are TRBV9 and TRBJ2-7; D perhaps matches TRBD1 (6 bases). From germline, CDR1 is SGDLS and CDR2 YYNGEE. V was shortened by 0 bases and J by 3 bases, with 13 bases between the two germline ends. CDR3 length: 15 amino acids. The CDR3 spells CASSVGTVGSYEQYF. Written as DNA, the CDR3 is TGTGCCAGCAGCGTAGGGACAGTAGGGAGCTACGAGCAGTACTTC.

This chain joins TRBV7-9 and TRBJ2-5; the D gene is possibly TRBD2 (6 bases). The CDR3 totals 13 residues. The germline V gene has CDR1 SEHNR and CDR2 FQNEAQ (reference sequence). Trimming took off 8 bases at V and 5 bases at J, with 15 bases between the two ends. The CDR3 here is CASGGTSRETQYF. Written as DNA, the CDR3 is TGTGCCAGCGGCGGGACGAGCAGGGAGACCCAGTACTTC. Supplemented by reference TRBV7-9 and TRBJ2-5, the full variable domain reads DTGVSQNPRHKITKRGQNVTFRCDPISEHNRLYWYRQTLGQGPEFLTYFQNEAQLEKSRLLSDRFSAERPKGSFSTLEIQRTEQGDSAMYLCASGGTSRETQYFGPGTRLLVL.

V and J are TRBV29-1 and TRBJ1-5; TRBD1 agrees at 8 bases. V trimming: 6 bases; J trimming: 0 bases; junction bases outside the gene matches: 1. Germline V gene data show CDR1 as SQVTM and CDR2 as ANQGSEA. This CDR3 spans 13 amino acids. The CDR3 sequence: CSVGQGSNQPQHF. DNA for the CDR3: TGCAGCGTAGGACAGGGTAGCAATCAGCCCCAGCATTTT.